The next 27 T cell receptor beta chains were all read from a single sample in a study of OX40 agonist ivuxolimab in advanced cancers. Repertoires were generated with immunoSEQ multiplex PCR, while TCRdb's copy carries only in-frame clones and drops some. The sample holds over 70,000 clones, about 84% seen once. The source material was CD4+ or CD8+ T cells sorted from blood, sampled in a trial of the OX40 agonist ivuxolimab. The source of these receptors is an adult with an advanced solid tumor such as melanoma, head and neck, liver or kidney cancer.

This chain uses TRBV5-6 with TRBJ1-1; D may be TRBD1 (6 bases). V was cut by 1 base and J by 12 bases, with 16 bases left in between. There are 13 residues in the CDR3. From germline, CDR1 is SGHDT and CDR2 YYEEEE. CDR3 DNA sequence: TGTGCCAGCAGCTTGAGGGCAGGGACATTTCCTTTCTTT. Translating gives CASSLRAGTFPFF.

This clone was picked up one time. The chain carries TRBV30 and TRBJ1-4, with 11 nucleotides matching TRBD1. Germline lookup yields CDR1 GTSNPN and CDR2 SVGIG (reference sequence). The CDR3 is 12 residues long. V shed 8 bases and J 7 bases; nucleotides not matched to a gene: 3. CDR3 sequence reads: CAGDRGSEKLFF. As DNA, the CDR3 is TGTGCCGGGGACAGGGGGAGTGAAAAACTGTTTTTT.

The chain joins TRBV10-3 to TRBJ1-3; 7 bases are shared with TRBD1. The germline CDR1 and CDR2 sequences are ENHRY and SYGVKD. With V trimmed by 0 bases and J by 16 bases, 3 bases remained unmatched. This CDR3 has 11 amino acids. The DNA for the CDR3 is TGTGCCATCAGTGAGTCTGACAGGGTCTATTTT. It is translated as CAISESDRVYF.

The chain recombines TRBV7-2 with TRBJ2-1; unclear D gene. The CDR3 has 13 amino acids. Trimming removed 5 bases from V and 0 bases from J, with 5 bases in between. The V gene's germline CDR1 is SGHTA and CDR2 FQGNSA. CDR3 in amino acids: CASSPFSYNEQFF. As DNA, the CDR3 is TGTGCCAGCAGCCCTTTCTCCTACAATGAGCAGTTCTTC.

The rearrangement links TRBV7-2 to TRBJ2-2, with D hard to call. V lost 2 bases and J 4 bases, leaving 8 bases between the germline ends. The CDR3 is 14 amino acids. Germline V gives CDR1 SGHTA, CDR2 FQGNSA. The CDR3 DNA is TGTGCCAGCAGCTTAATCCGTGGCACCGGGGAGCTGTTTTTT. Translated: CASSLIRGTGELFF.

V gene TRBV30 combines with J gene TRBJ1-1; D gene ambiguous. The CDR3 is made up of 12 amino acids. Germline lookup yields CDR1 GTSNPN and CDR2 SVGIG (reference sequence). Trimming took off 2 bases at V and 5 bases at J, with 9 bases between the two ends. Here the CDR3 DNA reads TGTGCCTGGAGTCGAGGGATGACTGAAGCTTTCTTT. Its protein is CAWSRGMTEAFF.

The V and J genes are TRBV7-9 and TRBJ2-7; TRBD1 aligns across 10 bases. From germline, CDR1 is SEHNR and CDR2 FQNEAQ (reference sequence). The V and J ends lost 1 base and 6 bases, in that order; junction bases with no gene match: 6. The CDR3 spans 15 residues. In nucleotides, the CDR3 is TGTGCCAGCAGCTTAGACGGGACAGGGGCTGCCGAGCAGTACTTC. This codes for CASSLDGTGAAEQYF.

The chain is built from TRBV19 and TRBJ1-5, with TRBD1 as a possible D gene (5 bases). Trimming removed 7 bases at V and 11 bases at J, with 18 bases between. Germline lookup yields CDR1 LNHDA and CDR2 SQIVND (reference sequence). This CDR3 comprises 13 residues. CDR3 amino acids: CASTPGTARSQHF. As DNA, the CDR3 is TGTGCCAGTACCCCCGGGACCGCCCGGTCCCAGCATTTT. The whole variable domain, remainder taken from reference TRBV19 and TRBJ1-5, is DGGITQSPKYLFRKEGQNVTLSCEQNLNHDAMYWYRQDPGQGLRLIYYSQIVNDFQKGDIAEGYSVSREKKESFPLTVTSAQKNPTAFYLCASTPGTARSQHFGDGTRLSIL.

The chain couples TRBV27 to TRBJ2-5; the D is unclear. The germline V and J ends were trimmed by 7 bases and 2 bases, with 14 bases remaining between them. CDR1 and CDR2 (germline): MNHEY, SMNVEV (reference sequence). The CDR3 spans 14 residues. The CDR3, as DNA: TGTGCCAGCAAGCTAGGCAGAACGCAAGAGACCCAGTACTTC. Translation: CASKLGRTQETQYF.

V and J are TRBV27 and TRBJ2-3; 9 bases map to TRBD2. Trimming took 6 bases from V and 1 from J; bases not matched to a gene: 11. This CDR3 comprises 17 residues. The germline V gene has CDR1 MNHEY and CDR2 SMNVEV (reference sequence). CDR3 sequence: CASSPAGGLLGTDTQYF. The CDR3, as DNA: TGTGCCAGCAGCCCTGCGGGGGGGCTCCTAGGCACAGATACGCAGTATTTT.

This clone has just one count. This chain connects TRBV6-1 to TRBJ1-1, with 9 positions matching TRBD1. V dropped 7 bases and J dropped 2; count of bases not matched to a gene: 5. From germline, CDR1 is MNHNS and CDR2 SASEGT. The CDR3 sequence is 14 residues long. The CDR3 loop reads CASTYRGRNTEAFF. The CDR3 nucleotides are TGTGCCAGCACCTACAGGGGGCGAAACACTGAAGCTTTCTTT.

This chain connects TRBV6-5 to TRBJ1-3, with a possible D match to TRBD1 (5 bases). Between the trimmed V and J ends, which lost 7 bases and 4 bases, there was a span of 8 bases. CDR3 size: 12 residues. CDR1 is MNHEY and CDR2 is SVGAGI in the germline V gene. In DNA, the CDR3 is TGTGCCAGCACCCCAGGGGGAAACACCATATATTTT. Protein product: CASTPGGNTIYF.

The chain carries TRBV7-9 and TRBJ1-2; D call uncertain. The CDR3 loop spans 13 amino acids. Trimming took off 3 bases at V and 3 bases at J, with 8 bases between the two ends. Germline V CDR1 and CDR2: SEHNR, FQNEAQ (reference sequence). This CDR3 reads CASSFQEDYGYTF. As DNA, the CDR3 is TGTGCCAGCAGCTTTCAGGAGGACTATGGCTACACCTTC.

For this clone: Other DNA sequences in this specimen translate into the identical CDR3. The J gene is TRBJ1-6, the V gene TRBV11-3; TRBD1 aligns across 7 bases. V dropped 0 bases and J dropped 0; count of bases not matched to a gene: 5. Germline CDR1 SGHNT, CDR2 YENEEA. The CDR3 runs 18 residues. CDR3 loop: CASSLDQGGSSYNSPLHF. CDR3 coding DNA: TGTGCCAGCAGCTTAGACCAGGGGGGAAGCTCCTATAATTCACCCCTCCACTTT.

J is TRBJ1-2 and V is TRBV27, with D possibly being TRBD1 (6 bases). The V gene's germline CDR1 is MNHEY and CDR2 SMNVEV (reference sequence). The CDR3 is 14 residues long. V lost 5 bases to trimming and J lost 3 bases, with 13 bases between them. The CDR3 coding sequence is TGTGCCAGCAGTATCTATTCAGGGGACTATGGCTACACCTTC. As protein: CASSIYSGDYGYTF.

The genes are TRBV13 and TRBJ2-7; D remains unclear. This CDR3 is 13 amino acids long. The germline V gene has CDR1 PRHDT and CDR2 FYEKMQ (reference sequence). Trimming cost V 6 bases and J 4 bases, with 13 bases left between them. The CDR3 region is CASRGLMSYEQYF. CDR3 coding DNA: TGTGCCAGCAGGGGCCTTATGTCTTACGAGCAGTACTTC.

This chain uses TRBV30 with TRBJ2-3; 7 bases agree with TRBD2. J lost 0 bases, V lost 3 bases, and 3 bases had no gene match. CDR3 size: 14 residues. CDR1 and CDR2 from the germline V gene are GTSNPN and SVGIG (reference sequence). The CDR3 bases are TGTGCCTGGAGAAGAGCGGGGAGCACAGATACGCAGTATTTT. It codes for CAWRRAGSTDTQYF.

Worth noting for this clone: The sample holds other DNA sequences that translate to the same CDR3. The chain couples TRBV6-6 to TRBJ2-1, with 12 bases that match TRBD2. CDR1 MNHNY and CDR2 SVGAGI come from the germline V gene (reference sequence). CDR3 size: 16 residues. J gave up 5 bases and V 6 bases, and 8 bases lay outside the gene matches. Written as DNA, the CDR3 is TGTGCCAGCAGGCCGACACTAGCGGGGGGTGACAATGAGCAGTTCTTC. As protein: CASRPTLAGGDNEQFF.

In its sample, this clone was seen once. The gene calls are TRBV5-1 and TRBJ1-3, with D uncertain. V was trimmed by 1 base and J by 0 bases, leaving 5 bases between them. The CDR3 totals 14 residues. The germline V gene has CDR1 SGHRS and CDR2 YFSETQ. The CDR3 coding sequence is TGCGCCAGCAGCTTGACCAGCTCTGGAAACACCATATATTTT. Residues: CASSLTSSGNTIYF. Full variable domain (missing parts from reference TRBV5-1 and TRBJ1-3): KAGVTQTPRYLIKTRGQQVTLSCSPISGHRSVSWYQQTPGQGLQFLFEYFSETQRNKGNFPGRFSGRQFSNSRSEMNVSTLELGDSALYLCASSLTSSGNTIYFGEGSWLTVV.

The rearrangement joins TRBV27 to TRBJ1-5; no definite D call. Germline lookup yields CDR1 MNHEY and CDR2 SMNVEV (reference sequence). Trimming stripped 8 bases from V and 7 bases from J, with 21 bases between. The CDR3 is 15 residues long. In nucleotides, the CDR3 is TGTGCCAGCTCCCCTAGTAGGGCAGGAGGACAGCCCCAGCATTTT. Protein sequence: CASSPSRAGGQPQHF.

The chain recombines TRBV6-7 with TRBJ2-3; 13 bases are shared with TRBD2. TRBV6-7 is noted as an ORF with a role that remains uncertain. The V segment lost 6 bases and the J segment 3 bases; nucleotides outside the gene matches: 3. This CDR3 is built from 15 residues. CDR3 nucleotides: TGTGCCAGCAGCTGGACTAGCGGGAGAACAGATACGCAGTATTTT. This translates into CASSWTSGRTDTQYF.

The rearrangement joins TRBV5-6 to TRBJ2-7; unclear D gene. The CDR3 covers 12 residues. Germline CDR1 SGHDT, CDR2 YYEEEE. With 4 bases removed from V and 3 bases from J, the gap between germline ends came to 8 bases. DNA of the CDR3: TGTGCCAGCAGCGTATACCTCTACGAGCAGTACTTC. Amino acids: CASSVYLYEQYF.

V usage is TRBV10-2 and J usage is TRBJ1-6; D might be TRBD1 (6 bases). This CDR3 has 10 amino acids. CDR1 WSHSY and CDR2 SAAADI come from the germline V gene. V lost 8 bases and J 14 bases, leaving 10 bases between the germline ends. The chain's CDR3 is CASWEGALHF. CDR3 bases: TGCGCCAGCTGGGAGGGGGCCCTCCACTTT.

This clone showed up just a few times. This chain uses TRBV27 with TRBJ2-5, with 9 bases matching TRBD1. Trimming cost V 2 bases and J 3 bases; bases outside gene matches: 7. This CDR3 has 16 residues. The germline CDR1 and CDR2 sequences are MNHEY and SMNVEV (reference sequence). The CDR3 region is CASSLGLGQGEETQYF. In DNA, the CDR3 is TGTGCCAGCAGTTTAGGTCTGGGACAGGGTGAAGAGACCCAGTACTTC.

The chain uses TRBV19 and TRBJ2-3; 8 nucleotides align to TRBD2. The CDR3 is 19 residues long. The germline CDR1 and CDR2 sequences are LNHDA and SQIVND (reference sequence). J lost 5 bases, V lost 5 bases, and 21 bases had no gene match. DNA for the CDR3: TGTGCCAGTAGTCTGATGGGACCCATCGCGGGAGGCGGGGGAGATACGCAGTATTTT. It yields the protein CASSLMGPIAGGGGDTQYF.

The chain couples TRBV19 to TRBJ1-2; a weak D match, TRBD1 (5 bases). V lost 8 bases to trimming and J lost 8 bases, with 9 bases between them. There are 10 residues in the CDR3. The V gene's germline CDR1 is LNHDA and CDR2 SQIVND (reference sequence). The CDR3 reads CASHDRGYTF. The CDR3 DNA follows: TGTGCCAGTCACGACAGAGGCTACACCTTC.

The chain joins TRBV19 to TRBJ1-5; possibly TRBD1 for D (6 bases). With 9 bases removed from V and 2 bases from J, the gap between germline ends came to 17 bases. The CDR3 length is 15 residues. Germline CDR1 LNHDA, CDR2 SQIVND (reference sequence). The CDR3 region has the DNA TGTGCCAGCAAACAACAGGGTTTAGGCAATCAGCCCCAGCATTTT. Translation gives CASKQQGLGNQPQHF. The entire variable domain, with the rest obtained from reference TRBV19 and TRBJ1-5, is as follows: DGGITQSPKYLFRKEGQNVTLSCEQNLNHDAMYWYRQDPGQGLRLIYYSQIVNDFQKGDIAEGYSVSREKKESFPLTVTSAQKNPTAFYLCASKQQGLGNQPQHFGDGTRLSIL.